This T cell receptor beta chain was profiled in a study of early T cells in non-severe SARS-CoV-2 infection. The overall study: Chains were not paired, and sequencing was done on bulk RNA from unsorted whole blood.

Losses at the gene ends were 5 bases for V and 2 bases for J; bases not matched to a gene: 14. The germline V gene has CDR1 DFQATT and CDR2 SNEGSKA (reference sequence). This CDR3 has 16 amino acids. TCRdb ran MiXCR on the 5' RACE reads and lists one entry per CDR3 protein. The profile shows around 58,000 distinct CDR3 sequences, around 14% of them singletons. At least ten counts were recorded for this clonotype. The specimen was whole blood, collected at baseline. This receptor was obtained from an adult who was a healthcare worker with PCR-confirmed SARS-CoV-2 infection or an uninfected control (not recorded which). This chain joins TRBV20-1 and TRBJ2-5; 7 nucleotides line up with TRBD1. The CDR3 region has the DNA TGCAGTGCTCCTAATGTCCCGGGACAGATTCAAGAGACCCAGTACTTC. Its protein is CSAPNVPGQIQETQYF.